These 9 T cell receptor beta chains were all obtained from the same sample, sequenced in a study of blood T cell repertoires in COVID-19. Data came from immunoSEQ multiplex PCR; TCRdb stores just in-frame clones and leaves some out. In the table there are roughly 90,000 clones, 75% to 85% of which are singletons. Source material: peripheral blood. The receptors originated from a woman aged 70-85 years with acute or convalescent COVID-19.

The V call is TRBV2, the J call TRBJ2-2; D is unresolved. The V end was cut by 6 bases, the J end by 4 bases, with 9 bases between. CDR3 size: 13 residues. Germline V CDR1 and CDR2: SNHLY, FYNNEI. The CDR3 region is CASSPTPTGELFF. The CDR3 bases are TGTGCCAGCAGCCCGACTCCCACCGGGGAGCTGTTTTTT. Full variable domain (missing parts from reference TRBV2 and TRBJ2-2): EPEVTQTPSHQVTQMGQEVILRCVPISNHLYFYWYRQILGQKVEFLVSFYNNEISEKSEIFDDQFSVERPDGSNFTLKIRSTKLEDSAMYFCASSPTPTGELFFGEGSRLTVL.

The chain combines TRBV6-2 or TRBV6-3 with TRBJ2-7, with D hard to call. The CDR3 covers 11 residues. Germline V CDR1 and CDR2: MNHEY, SVGEGT. V dropped 6 bases and J dropped 4 bases, with 7 bases sitting between them. DNA for the CDR3: TGTGCCAGCAGCCAATTATACGAGCAGTACTTC. It translates to CASSQLYEQYF.

This rearrangement joins TRBV2 to TRBJ1-2; the match to TRBD1 covers 10 bases. CDR3 length: 14 residues. CDR1 and CDR2 (germline): SNHLY, FYNNEI. V trimming: 7 bases; J trimming: 6 bases; junction bases outside the gene matches: 8. This chain's CDR3 is CASTRQGAQNGYTF. As DNA, the CDR3 is TGTGCCAGCACGAGACAGGGGGCTCAAAATGGCTACACCTTC.

The gene calls are TRBV21-1 and TRBJ2-5; the tabulated D call, TRBD1, remains unverified against the DNA. TRBV21-1 is a known pseudogene. CDR3 length equals 15 residues. The CDR3 DNA reads as TGTGCCAGCAGCAAAGTTGGAAACAGGGGTCAGGCCCAGTACTTC. Its protein is CASSKVGNRGQAQYF.

The chain uses TRBV27 and TRBJ2-1; 7 bases agree with TRBD1. Unmatched junction bases numbered 10, after V lost 6 bases and J lost 5 bases. The CDR3 totals 15 residues. Germline V lookup: CDR1 MNHEY, CDR2 SMNVEV (reference sequence). The CDR3 region has the DNA TGTGCCAGCAGGACAGGGAACCCCACTAACAATGAGCAGTTCTTC. This encodes CASRTGNPTNNEQFF.

This chain connects TRBV6-5 to TRBJ1-1; the D gene is possibly TRBD1 (6 bases). Trimming stripped 2 bases from V and 6 bases from J, with 19 bases between. CDR1 is MNHEY, CDR2 SVGAGI, per germline. This CDR3 region has 16 residues. DNA for the CDR3: TGTGCCAGCAGTTACCTAACTACAGGGATAGCTTCTGAAGCTTTCTTT. This encodes CASSYLTTGIASEAFF.

This clone was seen only once. The chain links TRBV14 to TRBJ2-1; D remains ambiguous. CDR3 length: 13 amino acids. CDR1 and CDR2 (germline): SGHDN, FVKESK. V lost 1 base and J lost 9, with 10 bases in between. The CDR3 DNA reads TGTGCCAGCAGCCAAGCCCTAGTTGCTGAGCAGTTCTTC. This translates into CASSQALVAEQFF.

This sequence joins TRBV5-8 and TRBJ2-1; D is perhaps TRBD2 (5 bases). Germline CDR1 and CDR2: SGHTS and YDEGEE. The CDR3 length is 15 residues. Trimming shortened V by 0 bases and J by 3 bases, and 10 bases separated the two germline ends. CDR3: CASSLDTSFYNEQFF. Here the CDR3 DNA reads TGTGCCAGCAGCTTGGATACTAGTTTCTACAATGAGCAGTTCTTC.

This clone came up once. V and J are TRBV23-1 and TRBJ2-7; no definite D call. TRBV23-1 is an open reading frame whose function is uncertain. V lost 3 bases to trimming and J lost 6 bases, with 12 bases between them. CDR3 length: 13 residues. The CDR3 here is CASSHPGCREQYF. CDR3 in DNA: TGCGCCAGCAGTCACCCAGGTTGTCGCGAGCAGTACTTC.